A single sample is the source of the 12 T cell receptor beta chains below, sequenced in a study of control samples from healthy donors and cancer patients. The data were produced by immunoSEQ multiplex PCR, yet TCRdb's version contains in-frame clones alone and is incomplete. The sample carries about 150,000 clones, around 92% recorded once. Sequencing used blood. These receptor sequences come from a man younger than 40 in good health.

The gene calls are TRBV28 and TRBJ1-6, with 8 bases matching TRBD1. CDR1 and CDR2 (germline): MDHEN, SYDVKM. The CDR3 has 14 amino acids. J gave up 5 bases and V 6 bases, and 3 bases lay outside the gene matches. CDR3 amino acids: CASRTGVNNSPLHF. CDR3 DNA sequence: TGTGCCAGCAGGACAGGGGTAAATAATTCACCCCTCCACTTT.

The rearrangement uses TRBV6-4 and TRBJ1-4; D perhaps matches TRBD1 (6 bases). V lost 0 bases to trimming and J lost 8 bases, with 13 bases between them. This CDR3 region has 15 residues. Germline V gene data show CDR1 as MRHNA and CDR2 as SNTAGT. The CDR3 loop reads CASSDSMGAHEKLFF. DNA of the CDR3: TGTGCCAGCAGTGACTCGATGGGGGCTCACGAAAAACTGTTTTTT.

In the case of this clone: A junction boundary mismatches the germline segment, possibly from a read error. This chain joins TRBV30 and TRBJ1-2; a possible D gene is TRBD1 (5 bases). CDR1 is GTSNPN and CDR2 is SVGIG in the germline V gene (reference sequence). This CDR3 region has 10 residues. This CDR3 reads CAWSVERDSF. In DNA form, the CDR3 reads TGTGCCTGGAGTGTCGAGAGGGACTCCTTC.

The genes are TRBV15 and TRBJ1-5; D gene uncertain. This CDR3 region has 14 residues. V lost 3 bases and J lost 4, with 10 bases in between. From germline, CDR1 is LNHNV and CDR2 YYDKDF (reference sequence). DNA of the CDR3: TGTGCCACCAGCAGTCGCCCGGGTAATCAGCCCCAGCATTTT. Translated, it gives CATSSRPGNQPQHF.

CDR3 amino acids: CASSDGQIGQPQHF. The DNA of the CDR3 is TGTGCCAGCAGTGACGGACAGATCGGCCAGCCCCAGCATTTT. The chain is built from TRBV2 and TRBJ1-5; D is perhaps TRBD1 (6 bases). The germline V gene has CDR1 SNHLY and CDR2 FYNNEI. This CDR3 spans 14 amino acids. V was trimmed by 3 bases and J by 7 bases, leaving 13 bases between them.

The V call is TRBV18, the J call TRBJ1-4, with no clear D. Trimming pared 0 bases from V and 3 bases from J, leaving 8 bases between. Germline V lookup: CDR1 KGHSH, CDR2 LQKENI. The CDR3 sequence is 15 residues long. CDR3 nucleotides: TGTGCCAGCTCACCACCTGGCAGTCCTAATGAAAAACTGTTTTTT. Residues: CASSPPGSPNEKLFF.

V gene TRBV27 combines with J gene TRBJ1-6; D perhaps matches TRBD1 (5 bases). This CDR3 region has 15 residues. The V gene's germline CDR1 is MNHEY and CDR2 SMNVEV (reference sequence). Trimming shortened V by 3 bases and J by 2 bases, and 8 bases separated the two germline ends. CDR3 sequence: CASSFLQAYNSPLHF. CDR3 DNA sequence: TGTGCCAGCAGTTTCCTACAGGCCTATAATTCACCCCTCCACTTT.

The CDR3 here is CASSQGWLAGNYNEQFF. The CDR3, as DNA: TGTGCCAGCAGCCAGGGGTGGCTAGCGGGGAACTACAATGAGCAGTTCTTC. The chain is built from TRBV4-2 and TRBJ2-1, with 9 positions matching TRBD2. CDR3 length: 17 residues. The V gene's germline CDR1 is LGHNA and CDR2 YNFKEQ. The V segment lost 3 bases and the J segment 3 bases; nucleotides outside the gene matches: 9.

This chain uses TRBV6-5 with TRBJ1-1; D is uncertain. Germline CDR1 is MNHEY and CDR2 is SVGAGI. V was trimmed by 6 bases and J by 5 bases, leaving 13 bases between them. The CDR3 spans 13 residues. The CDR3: CASRRSGETEAFF. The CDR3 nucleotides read TGTGCCAGCAGGAGGTCAGGCGAGACTGAAGCTTTCTTT.

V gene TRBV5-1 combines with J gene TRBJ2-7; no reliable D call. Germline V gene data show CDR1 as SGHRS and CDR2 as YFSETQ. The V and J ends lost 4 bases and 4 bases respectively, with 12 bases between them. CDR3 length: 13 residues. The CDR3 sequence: CASSTDIHYEQYF. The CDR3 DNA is TGCGCCAGCAGCACTGACATTCATTACGAGCAGTACTTC.

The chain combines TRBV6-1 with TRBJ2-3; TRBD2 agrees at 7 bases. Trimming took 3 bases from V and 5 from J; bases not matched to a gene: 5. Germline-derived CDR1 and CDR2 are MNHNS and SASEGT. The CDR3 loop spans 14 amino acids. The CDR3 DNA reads TGTGCCAGCAGTGAGAGCGGGATGGTAGATACGCAGTATTTT. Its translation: CASSESGMVDTQYF.

The chain's CDR3 is CAWSVGAGVNYGYTF. In nucleotides, the CDR3 is TGTGCCTGGAGTGTGGGGGCAGGAGTTAACTATGGCTACACCTTC. V is TRBV30 and J is TRBJ1-2; a weak D match, TRBD1 (6 bases). V was trimmed by 0 bases and J by 1 base, leaving 12 bases between them. Looked up from germline, CDR1 is GTSNPN and CDR2 is SVGIG (reference sequence). CDR3 length: 15 residues.